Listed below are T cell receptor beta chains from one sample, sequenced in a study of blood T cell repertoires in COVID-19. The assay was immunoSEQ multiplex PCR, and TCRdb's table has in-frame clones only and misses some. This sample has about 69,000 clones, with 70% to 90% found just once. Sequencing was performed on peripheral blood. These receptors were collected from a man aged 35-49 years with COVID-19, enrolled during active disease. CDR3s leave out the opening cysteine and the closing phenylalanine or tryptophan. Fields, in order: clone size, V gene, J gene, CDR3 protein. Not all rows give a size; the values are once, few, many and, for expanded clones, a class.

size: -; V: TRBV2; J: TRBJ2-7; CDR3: ASSEYRGYEQY
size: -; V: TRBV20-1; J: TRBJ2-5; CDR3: SASDERGGQETQY
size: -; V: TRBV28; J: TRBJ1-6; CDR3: ASSYPGTGGPLH
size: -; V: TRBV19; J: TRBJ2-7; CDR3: ASSMPNLGTNEQY
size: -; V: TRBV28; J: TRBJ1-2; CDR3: ASSLGWHEPYGYT
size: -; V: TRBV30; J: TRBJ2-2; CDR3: AWSVLAGAYTGELF
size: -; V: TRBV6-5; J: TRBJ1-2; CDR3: ASRYTGQGYGYT
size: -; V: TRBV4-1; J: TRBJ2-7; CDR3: ASSTPGISYEQY
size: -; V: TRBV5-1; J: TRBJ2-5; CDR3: ASSLQVSQETQY
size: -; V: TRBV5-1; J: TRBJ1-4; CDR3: ASSFGSTNEKLF
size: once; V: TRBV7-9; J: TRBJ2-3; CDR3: ASSLRDRITDTQY
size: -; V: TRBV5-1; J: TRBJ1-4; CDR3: ASSPDRAREKLF
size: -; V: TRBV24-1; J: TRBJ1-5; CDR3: ATSDNRDTEGVRPQH
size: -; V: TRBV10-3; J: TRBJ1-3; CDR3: AISESTGAGNTIY
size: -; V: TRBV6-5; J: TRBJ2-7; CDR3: ASSYLYNSGGEQY
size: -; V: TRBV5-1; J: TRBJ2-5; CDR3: ASSLEARVQETQY
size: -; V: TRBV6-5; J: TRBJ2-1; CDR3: ASSPSGAYNEQF
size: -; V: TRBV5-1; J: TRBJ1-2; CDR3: ASSWTGQEGYT
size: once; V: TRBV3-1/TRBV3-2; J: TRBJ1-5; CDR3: ASSPGRSGQPQH
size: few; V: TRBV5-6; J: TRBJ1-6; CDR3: ASSLGEPPLH
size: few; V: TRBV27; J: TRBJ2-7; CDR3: ASRGQGRDEQY
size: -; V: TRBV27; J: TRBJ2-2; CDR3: ASSLSYRVTGELF
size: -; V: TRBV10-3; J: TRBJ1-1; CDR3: AISGQGLVTEAF
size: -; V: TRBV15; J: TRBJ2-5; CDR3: ATSGQGDWKTQY
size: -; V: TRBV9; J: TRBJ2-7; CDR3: ASSVGGGPSEQY
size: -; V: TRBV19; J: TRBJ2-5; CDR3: ASSNLQGQETQY
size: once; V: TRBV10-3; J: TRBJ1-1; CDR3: AISTSGGRMNTEAF
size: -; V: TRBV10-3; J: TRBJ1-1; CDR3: AISSPAADRNTEAF
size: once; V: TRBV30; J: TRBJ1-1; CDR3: AWSVEHTANTEAF
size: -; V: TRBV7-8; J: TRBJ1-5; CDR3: ASSLGDRGQPQH
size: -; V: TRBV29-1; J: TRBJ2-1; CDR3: SVAYYTYNEQF
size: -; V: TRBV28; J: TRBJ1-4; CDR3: ASSTDRGHEKLF
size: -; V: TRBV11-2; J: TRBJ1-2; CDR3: ASRATGNYGYT
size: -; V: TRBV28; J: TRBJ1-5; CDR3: ASSFWQDNQPQH
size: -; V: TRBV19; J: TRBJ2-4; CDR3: ASSMEGWGAKNIQY
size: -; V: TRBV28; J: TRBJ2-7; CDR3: ASSFYYEQY
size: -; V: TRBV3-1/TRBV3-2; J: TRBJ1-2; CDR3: ASSITRGNHEGYT
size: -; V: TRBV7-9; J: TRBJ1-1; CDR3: ASSSPGGVTEAF
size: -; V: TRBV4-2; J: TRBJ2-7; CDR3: ASSQESGSSYEQY
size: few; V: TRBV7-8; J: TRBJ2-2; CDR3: ASSLARGYSRELF
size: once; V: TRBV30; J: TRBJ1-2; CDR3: AWDRIRGHNYGYT
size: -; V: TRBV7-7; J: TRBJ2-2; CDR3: ASSETTGSGELF
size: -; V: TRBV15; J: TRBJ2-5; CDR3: ATSPTENQETQY
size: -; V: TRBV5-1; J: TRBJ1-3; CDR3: ASSLAASQRNTIY
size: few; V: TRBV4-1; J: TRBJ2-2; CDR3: ASSQVVLAGGLAGELF
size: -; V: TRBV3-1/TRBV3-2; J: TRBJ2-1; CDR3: ASSRLAGDNEQF
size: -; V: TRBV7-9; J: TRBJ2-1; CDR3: ASSPRGSSYNEQF
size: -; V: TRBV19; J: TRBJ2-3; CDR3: ASSTSTGGSDTQY
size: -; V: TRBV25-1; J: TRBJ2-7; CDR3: ASSEYAGEQY
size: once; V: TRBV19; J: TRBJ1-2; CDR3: ASSIRQPRVGYT
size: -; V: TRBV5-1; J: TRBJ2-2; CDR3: ASSFQGTGELF
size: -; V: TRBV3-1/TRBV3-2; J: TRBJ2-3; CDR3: ASSSSGMGTDTQY